These T cell receptor beta chains were read from a single sample in a study of cytomegalovirus exposure and HLA in healthy donors. Method: immunoSEQ multiplex PCR; TCRdb's copy keeps in-frame clones and lacks some. Of some 64,000 clones in the sample, about 90% were seen once. Source material: PBMCs. The receptors here all came from a man under 40 in good health and CMV-seropositive. CDR3s include the opening cysteine and the closing phenylalanine or tryptophan. The D gene is left open where the match is weak. A clone size is listed for some rows: how often the clone was seen (once, few, many), or a class if it is expanded.

clone size	J gene	V gene	D gene	CDR3 protein	CDR3 DNA
.	TRBJ1-3	TRBV5-1	.	CASSLSSGSGNTIYF	TGCGCCAGCAGCTTGTCATCGGGGTCTGGAAACACCATATATTTT
.	TRBJ2-1	TRBV7-8	.	CASSPEGGSSSYNEQFF	TGTGCCAGCAGCCCCGAAGGAGGGTCAAGCTCCTACAATGAGCAGTTCTTC
once	TRBJ1-2	TRBV4-3	.	CASSQDWDLDFTGGYTF	TGCGCCAGCAGCCAAGATTGGGATTTGGATTTTACAGGGGGCTACACCTTC
.	TRBJ1-2	TRBV7-2	TRBD1	CASSEGAGSGYTF	TGTGCCAGCAGCGAGGGGGCGGGGAGTGGCTACACCTTC
.	TRBJ2-3	TRBV19	TRBD2	CASSLIAGDTDTQYF	TGTGCCAGTAGTCTAATCGCGGGAGACACAGATACGCAGTATTTT
few	TRBJ2-7	TRBV5-8	.	CASSLEGRGSEQYF	TGTGCCAGCAGCTTGGAAGGCAGGGGCAGCGAGCAGTACTTC
.	TRBJ1-1	TRBV5-6	.	CASSLSTTEAFF	TGTGCCAGCAGCTTATCTACCACTGAAGCTTTCTTT
.	TRBJ2-3	TRBV10-3	.	CAISPRTSTDTQYF	TGTGCCATCAGCCCAAGAACTAGCACAGATACGCAGTATTTT
.	TRBJ2-7	TRBV5-5	TRBD2	CASSARLAGVSYEQYF	TGTGCCAGCAGCGCCAGACTAGCGGGTGTCTCCTACGAGCAGTACTTC
once	TRBJ2-2	TRBV4-3	TRBD1	CASSLGDRGGGELFF	TGCGCCAGCAGCCTGGGGGACAGGGGCGGCGGGGAGCTGTTTTTT
.	TRBJ2-3	TRBV10-1	TRBD1	CASSDREWFTDTQYF	TGCGCCAGCAGCGACAGGGAATGGTTCACAGATACGCAGTATTTT
.	TRBJ2-7	TRBV7-9	TRBD2	CASITSGAYEQYF	TGTGCCAGCATCACTAGCGGGGCCTACGAGCAGTACTTC
.	TRBJ2-2	TRBV29-1	TRBD1	CSVDWTGGHGELFF	TGCAGCGTTGATTGGACAGGGGGTCACGGGGAGCTGTTTTTT
.	TRBJ1-1	TRBV27	.	CASSLTGFSEAFF	TGTGCCAGCAGTTTAACCGGGTTTAGTGAAGCTTTCTTT
.	TRBJ2-1	TRBV7-9	TRBD2	CASSLGTSGSYNEQFF	TGTGCCAGCAGCTTGGGGACTAGCGGGAGCTACAATGAGCAGTTCTTC
.	TRBJ2-5	TRBV5-1	.	CASARNGKEETQYF	TGCGCCAGCGCACGGAACGGGAAGGAAGAGACCCAGTACTTC
.	TRBJ1-5	TRBV7-8	.	CASSLAGAGYQHF	TGTGCCAGCAGCTTAGCAGGGGCCGGCTACCAGCATTTT
.	TRBJ2-7	TRBV2	.	CASSDEGAVSYEQYF	TGTGCCAGCAGTGACGAAGGAGCGGTATCCTACGAGCAGTACTTC
.	TRBJ2-7	TRBV9	TRBD1	CASSGGQGYEQYF	TGTGCCAGCAGCGGGGGACAGGGCTACGAGCAGTACTTC
.	TRBJ2-7	TRBV11-2	.	CASSLGREQYF	TGTGCCAGCAGCTTAGGCAGGGAGCAGTACTTC
.	TRBJ2-3	TRBV19	TRBD1	CASTETGGAGTDTQYF	TGTGCCAGTACCGAAACAGGGGGCGCAGGAACAGATACGCAGTATTTT
.	TRBJ2-3	TRBV28	.	CASSLSDGSWTDTQYF	TGTGCCAGCAGTTTATCCGACGGGAGCTGGACAGATACGCAGTATTTT
.	TRBJ2-7	TRBV10-3	TRBD1	CAISDYSFGTGYYEQYF	TGTGCCATCAGTGATTACTCCTTCGGGACAGGGTACTACGAGCAGTACTTC
.	TRBJ2-1	TRBV29-1	.	CSVSEEQANEQFF	TGCAGCGTCTCGGAGGAGCAGGCTAATGAGCAGTTCTTC
.	TRBJ2-7	TRBV5-1	.	CASSSLGEQYF	TGCGCCAGCAGCTCCCTCGGTGAGCAGTACTTC
.	TRBJ2-1	TRBV6-6	TRBD1	CASSRDRVYNEQFF	TGTGCCAGCAGCCGGGACAGGGTCTACAATGAGCAGTTCTTC
.	TRBJ1-2	TRBV27	TRBD1	CASSSTGGRLYGYTF	TGTGCCAGCAGTTCGACAGGGGGAAGGCTATATGGCTACACCTTC
.	TRBJ2-7	TRBV27	TRBD1	CASSLTGGSHEQYF	TGTGCCAGCAGTTTGACAGGGGGTAGCCACGAGCAGTACTTC
.	TRBJ2-5	TRBV10-3	.	CAISEKGADMEETQYF	TGTGCCATCAGTGAGAAGGGAGCTGACATGGAAGAGACCCAGTACTTC
.	TRBJ1-6	TRBV19	TRBD1	CASSSPDRGAVDSPLHF	TGTGCCAGTAGTAGCCCTGACAGGGGGGCCGTGGATTCACCCCTCCACTTT
.	TRBJ2-7	TRBV6-5	.	CASSSTVVGTYEQYF	TGTGCCAGCAGTTCCACAGTGGTGGGTACCTACGAGCAGTACTTC
.	TRBJ2-6	TRBV7-9	TRBD2	CSSSIAAGAGANVLTF	TGTTCCAGCAGCATAGCGGCGGGGGCTGGGGCCAACGTCCTGACTTTC
.	TRBJ2-2	TRBV19	TRBD2	CASSSVAGAGGELFF	TGTGCCAGTAGTTCGGTGGCGGGAGCGGGCGGGGAGCTGTTTTTT
.	TRBJ2-2	TRBV30	.	CAWKGRATGELFF	TGTGCCTGGAAGGGCAGGGCCACCGGGGAGCTGTTTTTT
.	TRBJ2-1	TRBV6-6	TRBD2	CASRRGGFNEQFF	TGTGCCAGCAGGCGGGGGGGCTTTAATGAGCAGTTCTTC
.	TRBJ2-5	TRBV7-2	TRBD2	CASSLARTSGIETQYF	TGTGCCAGCAGCTTAGCGCGCACTAGCGGGATAGAGACCCAGTACTTC
few	TRBJ2-7	TRBV6-6	TRBD2	CASTWTSGSHEQYF	TGTGCCAGCACCTGGACTAGCGGGAGCCACGAGCAGTACTTC
.	TRBJ2-3	TRBV30	TRBD2	CAWSEALLAGVPDTQYF	TGTGCCTGGAGTGAAGCACTCCTAGCGGGAGTCCCAGATACGCAGTATTTT
.	TRBJ2-7	TRBV13	TRBD1	CASSSRGTGREQYF	TGTGCCAGCAGCTCCAGGGGGACAGGGCGCGAGCAGTACTTC
.	TRBJ2-3	TRBV28	TRBD2	CASSPPDLAGDTQYF	TGTGCCAGCAGCCCTCCGGACCTAGCGGGAGATACGCAGTATTTT
.	TRBJ1-5	TRBV6-1	TRBD1	CASSVSGQGGRNQPQHF	TGTGCCAGCAGTGTGAGTGGACAGGGAGGGCGCAATCAGCCCCAGCATTTT
.	TRBJ1-2	TRBV5-1	.	CASSLVRGYGYTF	TGCGCCAGCAGCTTGGTTAGGGGCTATGGCTACACCTTC
.	TRBJ2-1	TRBV4-3	.	CASSQEGSGNEQFF	TGCGCCAGCAGCCAAGAAGGGAGTGGGAATGAGCAGTTCTTC
.	TRBJ2-7	TRBV4-2	TRBD2	CASSQEIFPGLAYEQYF	TGTGCCAGCAGCCAAGAAATTTTCCCGGGACTAGCCTACGAGCAGTACTTC
.	TRBJ2-2	TRBV11-2	TRBD2	CASSGSSGRVYGGELFF	TGTGCCAGCAGCGGGTCGAGCGGGAGAGTATATGGCGGGGAGCTGTTTTTT
.	TRBJ2-7	TRBV15	TRBD1	CATSRDKEQGADEQYF	TGTGCCACCAGCAGAGACAAAGAGCAGGGGGCTGACGAGCAGTACTTC
.	TRBJ2-7	TRBV11-2	TRBD2	CASSLVGGRGGNEQYF	TGTGCCAGCAGCTTAGTCGGCGGGAGAGGTGGTAACGAGCAGTACTTC
.	TRBJ2-7	TRBV5-4	.	CASSLGPGISYEQYF	TGTGCCAGCAGCTTGGGTCCCGGGATCTCCTACGAGCAGTACTTC
.	TRBJ2-1	TRBV11-2	TRBD2	CASSLTLVAGGNEQFF	TGTGCCAGCAGCTTAACCCTGGTAGCGGGGGGGAATGAGCAGTTCTTC
once	TRBJ2-1	TRBV9	TRBD1	CASSVDGTGYNEQFF	TGTGCCAGCAGCGTAGATGGGACAGGGTACAATGAGCAGTTCTTC